The 5 T cell receptor beta chains in this list originate from one sample, sequenced in a study of human T cells and chemical hapten exposure. The time point denotes: patch test 2, 6 weeks after DPC sensitization. Treatment indicated: therapeutic diphenylcyclopropenone sensitization with weekly scalp DPC. MiXCR, applied by TCRdb to the RACE reads, yields one record per CDR3 protein. The sample has 65,000 to 95,000 distinct CDR3 sequences, around 6.7% seen once. Source: whole blood, taken in connection with sensitization to the hapten diphenylcyclopropenone (DPC). Every receptor here comes from a woman in her twenties or thirties with alopecia areata. Some clones in this sample may be carry-over from other donors' samples.

This clonotype was counted ten times or more. The chain links TRBV2 to TRBJ1-5, with TRBD1 matching 7 bases. There are 14 residues in the CDR3. Germline V lookup: CDR1 SNHLY, CDR2 FYNNEI. Germline trimming cut 6 bases from V and 3 bases from J; bases unmatched to any gene: 5. Here the CDR3 DNA reads TGTGCCAGCAGCCGAGACAGGGTCAATCAGCCCCAGCATTTT. Residues: CASSRDRVNQPQHF.

A few counts support this clonotype. This rearrangement joins TRBV10-3 to TRBJ2-7; D is undetermined. V was shortened by 2 bases and J by 7 bases, with 18 bases between the two germline ends. The CDR3 length is 15 residues. Germline values: CDR1 ENHRY, CDR2 SYGVKD. The CDR3 loop reads CAISELGPAVREQYF. In nucleotides, the CDR3 is TGTGCCATCAGTGAGCTGGGTCCGGCCGTGAGGGAGCAGTACTTC.

The chain joins TRBV27 to TRBJ1-1; a possible D gene is TRBD1 (5 bases). The CDR3 has 15 amino acids. Germline V gene sequence: CDR1 MNHEY, CDR2 SMNVEV (reference sequence). V was clipped by 6 bases and J by 3 bases, with 17 bases between them. The CDR3 region is CASSSSWDPHTEAFF. The CDR3 DNA reads TGTGCCAGCAGCTCTAGTTGGGACCCCCACACTGAAGCTTTCTTT.

This clonotype was recorded many times. This sequence joins TRBV7-3 and TRBJ2-3; the D is unclear. Trimming shortened V by 0 bases and J by 4 bases, and 11 bases separated the two germline ends. The CDR3 is 15 amino acids. CDR1 is SGHTA and CDR2 is FQGTGA in the germline V gene. CDR3: CASSLTPGGPDTQYF. In nucleotides, the CDR3 is TGTGCCAGCAGCTTAACCCCGGGTGGGCCAGATACGCAGTATTTT. Supplemented by reference TRBV7-3 and TRBJ2-3, the full variable domain reads GAGVSQTPSNKVTEKGKYVELRCDPISGHTALYWYRQSLGQGPEFLIYFQGTGAADDSGLPNDRFFAVRPEGSVSTLKIQRTERGDSAVYLCASSLTPGGPDTQYFGPGTRLTVL.

This clonotype was counted only a few times. The chain combines TRBV5-4 with TRBJ1-2; D gene uncertain. Looked up from germline, CDR1 is SGHNT and CDR2 is YYREEE (reference sequence). This CDR3 contains 13 residues. V was shortened by 3 bases and J by 3 bases, with 9 bases between the two germline ends. The CDR3 loop reads CASSSRTDYGYTF. CDR3 nucleotides: TGTGCCAGCAGCTCCAGGACGGACTATGGCTACACCTTC.